The sequence of this T cell receptor (beta chain) was determined in a study of CD4 and CD8 cells across lung adenocarcinoma regions. Samples came from patients with localized non-small cell lung adenocarcinoma. Germline CDR1 is SGHTA and CDR2 is FQGNSA. The V segment lost 3 bases and the J segment 7 bases; nucleotides outside the gene matches: 6. The CDR3 contains 15 residues. One entry per CDR3 protein, called by TCRdb with MiXCR from the PCR reads. The sample contains 24,000 or so distinct CDR3 sequences, about 50% of which appear only once. The sequencing input was CD4+ T cells from the center of a lung tumor. This sequence originates from a male donor with lung adenocarcinoma. The CD4 and CD8 labels of this study may be unreliable. The rearrangement uses TRBV7-2 and TRBJ2-5; 12 bases match TRBD1. CDR3 amino acids: CASSLGQGAWGTQYF. CDR3 DNA: TGTGCCAGCAGCTTGGGACAGGGGGCTTGGGGGACCCAGTACTTC.